Below, 15 T cell receptor beta chains from the same sample are listed, as sequenced in a study of T-cell memory formation after mild COVID-19. MiXCR, applied by TCRdb to the 5' RACE reads, yields one record per CDR3 protein. The sample holds some 320,000 distinct CDR3 sequences, about 13% seen once. Sequencing input: PBMCs or a T cell subset sorted from them (not recorded which). These receptors all stem from a man between 18 and 29 years old who had mild COVID-19 (a few samples of this study predate the infection). Cell type and time point are not known.

The table lists this clonotype with many counts. V is TRBV5-1 and J is TRBJ1-1; TRBD1 is a possible D gene (5 bases). Trimming removed 4 bases from V and 1 base from J, with 11 bases in between. CDR1 is SGHRS and CDR2 is YFSETQ in the germline V gene. The CDR3 length is 14 residues. The CDR3 DNA reads TGCGCCAGCAGCCAGACCGGGGGGAACACTGAAGCTTTCTTT. It yields the protein CASSQTGGNTEAFF.

This clonotype has more than one count but fewer than ten. The chain joins TRBV5-1 to TRBJ2-5; D remains unclear. CDR3 length equals 14 residues. The V gene lost 0 bases and the J gene lost 3 bases, with 9 bases spanning the gap. From germline, CDR1 is SGHRS and CDR2 YFSETQ. The CDR3 nucleotides read TGCGCCAGCAGCTTGGGAACCCTCGAAGAGACCCAGTACTTC. Translating it yields CASSLGTLEETQYF.

This chain connects TRBV20-1 to TRBJ1-2; no reliable D call. The CDR3 totals 11 residues. The germline V gene encodes CDR1 DFQATT and CDR2 SNEGSKA (reference sequence). The CDR3 DNA is TGCAAGCCAGAGTCTAACTATGGCTACACCTTC. This translates into CKPESNYGYTF.

This clonotype was counted between two and nine times. V and J are TRBV12-3 or TRBV12-4 and TRBJ2-7; TRBD2 aligns across 9 bases. After removal of 6 bases from V and 6 bases from J, the junction contained 9 bases not matched to a gene. This CDR3 is built from 14 residues. The CDR3: CASRQTSGVFEQYF. For the CDR3, the DNA is TGTGCCAGCAGACAGACTAGCGGCGTTTTCGAGCAGTACTTC.

This clonotype was seen only a few times. The chain is built from TRBV15 and TRBJ2-5; 9 positions agree with TRBD2. This CDR3 contains 16 residues. From germline, CDR1 is LNHNV and CDR2 YYDKDF (reference sequence). The V gene end was trimmed by 1 base and the J gene end by 10 bases; junction bases not matched to a gene: 13. This CDR3 is CATSRAGSGGPGDQYF. CDR3 nucleotides: TGTGCCACCAGCAGAGCAGGTAGCGGGGGACCAGGCGACCAGTACTTC.

J is TRBJ1-4 and V is TRBV6-5; D unclear. The ends were cut back, 3 bases at V and 4 bases at J, with 9 bases in the middle. The CDR3 runs to 14 residues. The germline gives CDR1 MNHEY, CDR2 SVGAGI. In DNA form, the CDR3 reads TGTGCCAGCAGTTATCACAGCGGTAATGAAAAACTGTTTTTT. It yields the protein CASSYHSGNEKLFF.

This clonotype was detected only a few times. The rearrangement uses TRBV3-1 and TRBJ1-6, with a possible D match to TRBD1 (5 bases). From germline, CDR1 is LGHDT and CDR2 YNNKEL (reference sequence). The CDR3 runs 14 residues. Trimming removed 0 bases at V and 10 bases at J, with 10 bases between. The CDR3 nucleotides read TGTGCCAGCAGCCAAGAAACAGGAAGATCACCCCTCCACTTT. Translating it yields CASSQETGRSPLHF.

This clonotype turned up a few times. The J gene is TRBJ2-7, the V gene TRBV7-9; D not resolved. This CDR3 contains 15 residues. Per germline, CDR1 SEHNR and CDR2 FQNEAQ (reference sequence). V was shortened by 3 bases and J by 2 bases, with 14 bases between the two germline ends. CDR3 loop: CASSFLAGQAYEQYF. The CDR3, as DNA: TGTGCCAGCAGCTTCTTGGCTGGGCAGGCCTACGAGCAGTACTTC.

This clonotype was recorded at least ten times. This chain uses TRBV4-3 with TRBJ2-5; a weak D match, TRBD2 (6 bases). CDR1 LGHNA and CDR2 YSLEER come from the germline V gene. The CDR3 length is 16 residues. Trimming stripped 1 base from V and 5 bases from J, with 17 bases between. Here the CDR3 reads CASSQGGVQPWETQYF. CDR3 bases: TGCGCCAGCAGCCAAGGCGGGGTGCAACCCTGGGAGACCCAGTACTTC.

This clonotype was seen only a few times. The J gene is TRBJ2-7, the V gene TRBV7-9, with D possibly being TRBD1 or TRBD2 (5 bases each). Per the germline V gene, CDR1 is SEHNR and CDR2 is FQNEAQ (reference sequence). The CDR3 runs 12 residues. V lost 8 bases and J lost 2, with 10 bases in between. The CDR3 here is CASALGPYEQYF. CDR3 DNA sequence: TGTGCCAGCGCGTTGGGACCCTACGAGCAGTACTTC.

V is TRBV3-1 and J is TRBJ2-3, with a possible D match to TRBD2 (6 bases). The CDR3 spans 14 residues. Germline assignment: CDR1 LGHDT and CDR2 YNNKEL (reference sequence). V lost 1 base and J lost 6, with 11 bases in between. In DNA form, the CDR3 reads TGTGCCAGCAGCCAAGGACGGGAGTGGGATACGCAGTATTTT. Amino acids: CASSQGREWDTQYF.

CDR3: CASSQNRDSDFTEAFF. The CDR3 DNA reads TGCGCCAGCAGCCAAAATAGAGATTCGGATTTCACTGAAGCTTTCTTT. The chain joins TRBV4-1 to TRBJ1-1; D is undetermined. The germline V gene encodes CDR1 MGHRA and CDR2 YSYEKL. V was pared by 2 bases and J by 4 bases, with 17 bases between. The CDR3 loop spans 16 amino acids.

The rearrangement uses TRBV5-6 and TRBJ2-7; D unclear. Trimming pared 4 bases from V and 6 bases from J, leaving 17 bases between. The CDR3 covers 14 residues. Germline V gene lookup returns CDR1 SGHDT and CDR2 YYEEEE. The CDR3 spells CASSTPGRSGEQYV. The CDR3 nucleotides are TGTGCCAGCAGCACGCCCGGACGGTCCGGCGAGCAGTACGTC.

V and J are TRBV19 and TRBJ2-1; D is undetermined. The CDR3 is 15 residues long. Germline CDR1 is LNHDA and CDR2 is SQIVND (reference sequence). The V and J ends lost 3 bases and 4 bases respectively, with 13 bases between them. This chain's CDR3 is CASSIVRSRYNEQFF. The CDR3 region has the DNA TGTGCCAGTAGTATCGTACGGAGTCGGTACAATGAGCAGTTCTTC.

The chain employs TRBV9 and TRBJ1-2; D perhaps matches TRBD1 (5 bases). Trimming cost V 5 bases and J 5 bases, with 16 bases left between them. The CDR3 spans 14 residues. The germline CDR1 and CDR2 sequences are SGDLS and YYNGEE. CDR3 nucleotides: TGTGCCAGCAGAGACGGGGCAGATCCTTATGGCTACACCTTC. It codes for CASRDGADPYGYTF.